This is a list of T cell receptor beta chains from one sample in a study of OX40 agonist ivuxolimab in advanced cancers. The method was immunoSEQ multiplex PCR; TCRdb's version includes in-frame clones alone and lacks a portion of them. The sample includes tens of thousands of clones, 85% of them seen just once. The sequences come from CD4+ or CD8+ T cells sorted from blood, collected in a trial of the OX40 agonist ivuxolimab. The source of these receptors is an adult with an advanced solid tumor such as melanoma, head and neck, liver or kidney cancer. CDR3s include the opening cysteine and the closing phenylalanine or tryptophan. Each record gives: V gene, J gene, D gene, clone size, CDR3 DNA, CDR3 protein. D genes are given only for firm matches. A row's size may be missing; if present it is once, few, many or a size class.

>TRBV7-6|TRBJ2-1|TRBD2|-
TGTGCCAGCAGCATCGGGCGGGGGGCCTACAATGAGCAGTTCTTC
CASSIGRGAYNEQFF
>TRBV19|TRBJ2-6|TRBD1|-
TGTGCCAGTAGTAAGGGACAGGGGACCGGGGCCAACGTCCTGACTTTC
CASSKGQGTGANVLTF
>TRBV18|TRBJ2-3|-|-
TGTGCCAGCTCCCCACCGGCACCTTCGGATACGCAGTATTTT
CASSPPAPSDTQYF
>TRBV6-1|TRBJ1-4|TRBD1|-
TGTGCCAGCAATGTGGACAGGTTAAGGGAAAAACTGTTTTTT
CASNVDRLREKLFF
>TRBV9|TRBJ2-1|-|-
TGTGCCAGCAGACGGGACTTCAGCTCCTACAATGAGCAGTTCTTC
CASRRDFSSYNEQFF
>TRBV5-1|TRBJ2-4|TRBD1|-
TGCGCCAGCCGCGTGGCATACAGGGGGCCTGAAAACATTCAGTACTTC
CASRVAYRGPENIQYF
>TRBV7-9|TRBJ2-2|TRBD1|once
TGTGCCAGCAGCTTAGTTACAGGGGCCGGCACCGGGGAGCTGTTTTTT
CASSLVTGAGTGELFF
>TRBV28|TRBJ1-5|-|-
TGTGCCAGCAGTTTAGCGGGTTCGTTCAATCAGCCCCAGCATTTT
CASSLAGSFNQPQHF
>TRBV2|TRBJ2-1|-|-
TGTGCCAGCAGGGTGGTCGGTGAGCAGTTCTTC
CASRVVGEQFF
>TRBV7-3|TRBJ1-2|-|-
TGTGCCAGCAGCTTAAGTGGGCAGGGAGAGGGCTACACCTTC
CASSLSGQGEGYTF
>TRBV9|TRBJ2-1|TRBD1|-
TGTGCCAGCAGCGTAGGTGACAGGGCCTACAATGAGCAGTTCTTC
CASSVGDRAYNEQFF
>TRBV30|TRBJ2-6|-|-
TGTGCCTGGTGCAAACGCTTCGGGGCCAACGTCCTGACTTTC
CAWCKRFGANVLTF
>TRBV10-2|TRBJ1-1|-|few
TGCGCCAGCAGTCCACCCCAGGGACCCGAAGCTTTCTTT
CASSPPQGPEAFF
>TRBV27|TRBJ1-4|-|-
TGTGCCAGCAGTTTAAGAAGGGGGGACGGTTTTGGGAGTCTTAATGAAAAACTGTTTTTT
CASSLRRGDGFGSLNEKLFF
>TRBV4-1|TRBJ2-2|TRBD2|-
TGCGCCAGTAAAGCCGGGACTACGAACACCGGGGAGCTGTTTTTT
CASKAGTTNTGELFF
>TRBV18|TRBJ2-7|-|-
TGTGCCAGCTCACCACCTATTTTCCTAGCGACGTCCTACGAGCAGTACTTC
CASSPPIFLATSYEQYF